This T cell receptor (beta chain) stems from a study of cytomegalovirus exposure and HLA in healthy donors. Turning to the study itself: The 110 million or so unique TCR beta sequences, from about 170 million T cells, were found by an earlier analysis. Regarding the study as a whole: In a later analysis, TCR beta V- and J-gene trimming was associated with a missense DCLRE1C variant. In a later analysis, specific HLA alleles were associated with around 17,000 TCR beta sequences at a 0.05 false discovery rate. The authors judged a highly shared variant cluster likely a sequencing artifact.

V was pared by 4 bases and J by 4 bases, with 4 bases of the junction left unmatched. Germline loops: CDR1 SGHRS, CDR2 YFSETQ. CDR3 length: 15 residues. 13 Jbeta primers and 60 Vbeta primers were used for the PCR. The method was immunoSEQ multiplex PCR; TCRdb's version includes in-frame clones alone and lacks a portion of them. The table shows just over 150,000 clones, with about 88% occurring only once. In its sample, this clone was seen once. Its specificity is not known. What was sequenced was PBMCs. This TCR came from a man younger than 35 in good health and CMV-seropositive. The V and J genes are TRBV5-1 and TRBJ1-3, with 11 bases fitting TRBD1. The CDR3, as DNA: TGCGCCAGCAGCGTGGACAGGGGGCCAGGAAACACCATATATTTT. It codes for CASSVDRGPGNTIYF.